This T cell receptor beta chain is from a study of metastatic and nonmetastatic thyroid tumors. Across the study: Repertoire comparisons spanned blood and tumor or nodule tissue from malignant and benign thyroid patients. Points from the study as a whole: For both blood and tumor, malignant thyroid tumors reportedly showed significantly higher TCR beta diversity than benign nodules did.

The germline V gene encodes CDR1 MRHNA and CDR2 SNTAGT. CDR3 length: 13 amino acids. V shed 3 bases and J shed 3 bases, with 5 bases lying between them. As handled by the study authors: Researchers built a distant-metastasis classifier for papillary thyroid cancer that drew on CDR3 differences across clinicopathological groups. TCRdb re-called clones from the PCR reads using MiXCR. These V and J calls derive from TCRdb rather than the authors' analysis. The table shows about 15,000 clones, with 25% to 30% occurring only once. In its sample, this clone is medium-sized. Its antigen is unknown. Each patient came to thyroid surgery without any prior treatment (of any kind).

The source material was tumor tissue. The V and J genes are TRBV6-4 and TRBJ2-2, with TRBD2 as a possible D gene (5 bases). This clonotype was sampled from a male donor with papillary thyroid cancer or a benign thyroid nodule (not recorded which). Some clones in this sample may be carry-over from other donors' samples. This CDR3 reads CASSERDTGELFF. The CDR3 DNA reads as TGTGCCAGCAGTGAGCGGGACACCGGGGAGCTGTTTTTT.